The rows below give T cell receptor beta chains drawn from one sample of a study of OX40 agonist ivuxolimab in advanced cancers. TCRdb keeps only in-frame clones here, not all; method: immunoSEQ multiplex PCR. The repertoire holds about 93,000 clones, with roughly 90% as singletons. This sample comprised CD4+ or CD8+ T cells sorted from blood, obtained in a trial of the OX40 agonist ivuxolimab. The receptors were sampled from an adult with an advanced solid tumor such as melanoma, head and neck, liver or kidney cancer. Each CDR3 is given with its conserved first and last residue. Each record gives: J gene, D gene, V gene, CDR3 protein. The D gene is left open where the match is weak.

j_call: TRBJ1-2; d_call: .; v_call: TRBV18; cdr3_aa: CASSPSEGLVGYTF
j_call: TRBJ1-2; d_call: TRBD1; v_call: TRBV5-1; cdr3_aa: CASSLAGTGLYGYTF
j_call: TRBJ2-1; d_call: .; v_call: TRBV27; cdr3_aa: CASSLSEDSYNEQFF
j_call: TRBJ2-2; d_call: TRBD2; v_call: TRBV10-2; cdr3_aa: CASTSSGTSQAPGELFF
j_call: TRBJ1-5; d_call: TRBD1; v_call: TRBV25-1; cdr3_aa: CASSERWQGANQPQHF
j_call: TRBJ2-7; d_call: TRBD2; v_call: TRBV5-1; cdr3_aa: CASSPGTSGDEQYF
j_call: TRBJ2-1; d_call: TRBD2; v_call: TRBV11-2; cdr3_aa: CASSIQGLGNNEQFF
j_call: TRBJ2-2; d_call: .; v_call: TRBV19; cdr3_aa: CASSISWQLTGELFF
j_call: TRBJ2-7; d_call: TRBD2; v_call: TRBV5-1; cdr3_aa: CASSSHGRGSSYEQYF
j_call: TRBJ2-5; d_call: .; v_call: TRBV18; cdr3_aa: CASSPGSQETQYF
j_call: TRBJ1-5; d_call: .; v_call: TRBV6-1; cdr3_aa: CASRGGNQPQHF
j_call: TRBJ2-7; d_call: .; v_call: TRBV4-2; cdr3_aa: CASSPPGLPYEQYF
j_call: TRBJ2-7; d_call: TRBD2; v_call: TRBV5-4; cdr3_aa: CASSLGSGSSYEQYF